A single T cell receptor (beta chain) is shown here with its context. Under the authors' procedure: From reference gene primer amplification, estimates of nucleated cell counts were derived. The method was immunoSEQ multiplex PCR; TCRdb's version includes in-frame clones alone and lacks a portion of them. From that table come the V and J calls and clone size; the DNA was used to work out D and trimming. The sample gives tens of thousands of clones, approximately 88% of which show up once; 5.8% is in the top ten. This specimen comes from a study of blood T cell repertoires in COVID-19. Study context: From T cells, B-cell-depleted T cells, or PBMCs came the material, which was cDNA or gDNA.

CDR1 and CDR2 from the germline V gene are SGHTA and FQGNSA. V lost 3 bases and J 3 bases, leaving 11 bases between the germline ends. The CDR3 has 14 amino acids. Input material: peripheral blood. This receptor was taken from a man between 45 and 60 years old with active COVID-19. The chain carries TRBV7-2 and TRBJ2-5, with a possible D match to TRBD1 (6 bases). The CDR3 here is CASSLGTLKETQYF. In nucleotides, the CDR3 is TGTGCCAGCAGCTTGGGGACACTAAAAGAGACCCAGTACTTC.